This section outlines one T cell receptor (beta chain) sequence together with its context. The CDR3 length is 15 residues. V was pared by 5 bases and J by 1 base, with 14 bases between. Germline-derived CDR1 and CDR2 are SGHVS and FQNEAQ. This entry comes from a study of control samples from healthy donors and cancer patients. This table comes from immunoSEQ multiplex PCR, and its TCRdb copy is limited to in-frame clones, with some not included. The sample has roughly 170,000 clones, more than 90% seen once. This sequence originates from a woman in her 40s in good health. Material: blood. The gene calls are TRBV7-8 and TRBJ1-1; no reliable D call. The CDR3 DNA reads as TGTGCCAGCAGCGAAAGGGCCGGGGAGAACACTGAAGCTTTCTTT. This sequence encodes CASSERAGENTEAFF.